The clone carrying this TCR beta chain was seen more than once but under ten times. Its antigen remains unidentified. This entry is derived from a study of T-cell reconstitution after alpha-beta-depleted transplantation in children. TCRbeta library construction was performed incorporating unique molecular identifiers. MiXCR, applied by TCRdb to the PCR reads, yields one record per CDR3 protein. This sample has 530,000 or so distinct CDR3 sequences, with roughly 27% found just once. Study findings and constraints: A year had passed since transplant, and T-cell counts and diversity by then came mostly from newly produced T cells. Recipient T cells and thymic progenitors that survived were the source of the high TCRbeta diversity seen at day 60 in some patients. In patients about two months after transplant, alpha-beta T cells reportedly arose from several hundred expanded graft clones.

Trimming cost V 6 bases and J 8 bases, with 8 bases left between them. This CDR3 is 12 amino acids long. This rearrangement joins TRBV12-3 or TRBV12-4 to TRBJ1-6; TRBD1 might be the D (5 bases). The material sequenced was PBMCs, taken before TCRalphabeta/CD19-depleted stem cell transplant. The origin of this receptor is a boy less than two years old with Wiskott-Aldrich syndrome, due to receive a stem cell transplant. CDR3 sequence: CASSWGDSPLHF. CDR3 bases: TGTGCCAGCAGCTGGGGGGATTCACCCCTCCACTTT.